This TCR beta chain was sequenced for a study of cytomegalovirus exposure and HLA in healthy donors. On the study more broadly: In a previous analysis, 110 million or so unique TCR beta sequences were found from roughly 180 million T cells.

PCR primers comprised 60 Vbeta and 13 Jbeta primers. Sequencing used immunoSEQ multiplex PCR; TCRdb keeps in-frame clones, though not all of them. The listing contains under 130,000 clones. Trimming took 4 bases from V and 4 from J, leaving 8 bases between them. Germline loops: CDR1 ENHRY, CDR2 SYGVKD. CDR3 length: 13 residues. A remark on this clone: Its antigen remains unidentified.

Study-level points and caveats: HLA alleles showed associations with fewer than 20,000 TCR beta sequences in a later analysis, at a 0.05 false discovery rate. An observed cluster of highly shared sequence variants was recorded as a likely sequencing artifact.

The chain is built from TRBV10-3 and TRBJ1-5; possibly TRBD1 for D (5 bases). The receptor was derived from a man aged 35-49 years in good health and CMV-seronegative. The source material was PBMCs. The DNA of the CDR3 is TGTGCCATCAGTGTAGCAGGGAATCAGCCCCAGCATTTT. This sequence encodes CAISVAGNQPQHF.